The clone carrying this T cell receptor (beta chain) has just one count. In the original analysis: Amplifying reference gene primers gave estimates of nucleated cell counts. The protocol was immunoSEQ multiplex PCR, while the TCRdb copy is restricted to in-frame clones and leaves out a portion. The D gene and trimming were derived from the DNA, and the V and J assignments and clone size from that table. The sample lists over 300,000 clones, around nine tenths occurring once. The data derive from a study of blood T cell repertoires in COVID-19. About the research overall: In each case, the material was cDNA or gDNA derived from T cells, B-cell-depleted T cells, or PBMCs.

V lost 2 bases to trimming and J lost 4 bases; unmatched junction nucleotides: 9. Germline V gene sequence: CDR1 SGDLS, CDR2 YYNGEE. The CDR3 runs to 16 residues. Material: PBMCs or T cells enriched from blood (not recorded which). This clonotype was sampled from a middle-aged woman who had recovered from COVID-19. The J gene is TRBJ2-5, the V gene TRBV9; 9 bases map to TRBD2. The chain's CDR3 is CASSVGSGSGGETQYF. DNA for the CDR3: TGTGCCAGCAGCGTGGGTAGCGGGAGCGGGGGAGAGACCCAGTACTTC.